This T cell receptor beta chain emerged from a study of molecular identifiers for immune sequencing clone quantification. Study-level results: Spiked Jurkat TCR RNA from one cell was reportedly detectable among some 1 million naive cells. Barcode collisions between identical TCR molecules could shrink estimates of highly expanded clone sizes.

This clonotype has ten or more counts. Its antigen remains unidentified. The sorting of naive CD8 T cells used the CD8+CD4-CCR7+CD45RA+ phenotype. TCRdb reanalysed the PCR reads using MiXCR and keeps one entry per CDR3 protein. The table lists over 600,000 distinct CDR3 sequences, just under 20% of them singletons. The sequencing sample was made of naive CD8+ T cells from blood, with Jurkat cell RNA spiked in. As for subset: FACS-sorted CD8+CD4-CCR7+CD45RA+ naive T cells. This sequence was found in a human donor in good health. Some libraries in this study had Jurkat cell RNA spiked in.

The CDR3 loop reads CATSGLLGGRYF. CDR3 in DNA: TGTGCCACCAGTGGACTTCTCGGAGGAAGGTACTTC. J is TRBJ2-7 and V is TRBV24-1; perhaps TRBD2 as D (5 bases). Germline values: CDR1 KGHDR, CDR2 SFDVKD. V shed 5 bases and J shed 12 bases, with 16 bases lying between them. The CDR3 is made up of 12 amino acids.